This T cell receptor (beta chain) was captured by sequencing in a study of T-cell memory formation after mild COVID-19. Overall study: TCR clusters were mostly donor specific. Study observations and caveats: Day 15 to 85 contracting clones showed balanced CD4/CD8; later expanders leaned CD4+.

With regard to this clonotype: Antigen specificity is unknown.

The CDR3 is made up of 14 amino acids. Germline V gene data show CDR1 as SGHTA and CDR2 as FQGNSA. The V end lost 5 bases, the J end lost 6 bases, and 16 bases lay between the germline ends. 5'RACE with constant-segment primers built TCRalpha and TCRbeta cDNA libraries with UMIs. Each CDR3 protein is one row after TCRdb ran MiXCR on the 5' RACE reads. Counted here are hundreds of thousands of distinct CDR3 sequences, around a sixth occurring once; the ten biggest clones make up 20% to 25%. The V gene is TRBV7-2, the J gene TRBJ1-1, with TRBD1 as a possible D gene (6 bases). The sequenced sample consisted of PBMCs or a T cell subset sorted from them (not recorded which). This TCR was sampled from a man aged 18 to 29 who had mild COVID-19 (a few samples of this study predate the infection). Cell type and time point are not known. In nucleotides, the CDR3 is TGTGCCAGCAGCCGCCAACAGGGTTACGCTGAAGCTTTCTTT. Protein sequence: CASSRQQGYAEAFF.